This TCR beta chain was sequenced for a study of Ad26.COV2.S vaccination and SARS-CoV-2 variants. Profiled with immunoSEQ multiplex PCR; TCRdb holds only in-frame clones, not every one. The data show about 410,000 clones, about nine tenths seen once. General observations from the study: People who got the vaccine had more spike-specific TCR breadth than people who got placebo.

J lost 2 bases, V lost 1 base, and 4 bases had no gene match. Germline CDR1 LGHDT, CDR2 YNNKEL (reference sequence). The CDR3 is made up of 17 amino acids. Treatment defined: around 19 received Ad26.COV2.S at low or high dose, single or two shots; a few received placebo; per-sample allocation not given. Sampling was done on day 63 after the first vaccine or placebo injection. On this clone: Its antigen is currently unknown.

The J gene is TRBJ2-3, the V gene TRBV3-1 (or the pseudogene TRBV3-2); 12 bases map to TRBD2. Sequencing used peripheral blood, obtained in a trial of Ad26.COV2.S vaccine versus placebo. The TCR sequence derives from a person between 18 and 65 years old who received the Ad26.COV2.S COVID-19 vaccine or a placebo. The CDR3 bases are TGTGCCAGCAGCCAAGCCCGGACTAGCGGGACCACAGATACGCAGTATTTT. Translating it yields CASSQARTSGTTDTQYF.